Sequencing of this TCR beta chain was carried out in a study of blood T cells in healthy people across ages. Study outcomes and limitations: Naive CD4+ cell counts and diversity both ran higher in long-lived than in aged donors. A strong correlation was seen between TCR beta diversity and naive T cell percentage.

As for this clonotype: The antigen is undetermined.

The donors, aged about 6 to 95, were healthy Caucasians from Russia. At least 7 million PBMCs were isolated per sample. A second PCR, run for roughly 7 to 12 cycles, used a sample-barcoded 5' primer plus a J-beta primer mix. Each CDR3 protein is one row after TCRdb ran MiXCR on the 5' RACE reads. Among around 990,000 distinct CDR3 sequences listed, more than 30% were seen once. Sequencing input: blood. The clonotype was recovered from a man between 18 and 29 years old in good health.

The CDR3 DNA reads as TGTGCCAGCAGTCCCCTCGACGGGGAAGCTTTCTTT. Encoded protein: CASSPLDGEAFF. J is TRBJ1-1 and V is TRBV27; D is uncertain. Germline V gives CDR1 MNHEY, CDR2 SMNVEV (reference sequence). With 5 bases removed from V and 8 bases from J, the gap between germline ends came to 12 bases. CDR3 length: 12 residues.